This TCR beta chain was observed in a study of neurological immune-mediated disorders. This clonotype was seen only once. TCRdb reanalysed the 5' RACE reads using MiXCR and keeps one entry per CDR3 protein. The sample lists more than 30,000 distinct CDR3 sequences, about an eighth occurring once. Per germline, CDR1 LNHDA and CDR2 SQIVND (reference sequence). Germline trimming cut 3 bases from V and 4 bases from J; bases unmatched to any gene: 6. The CDR3 spans 15 residues. The time point denotes: technical triplicate 2. The TCR sequence derives from a female donor with HTLV-1-associated myelopathy (HAM/TSP). Specimen: CD4+ T cells from blood. The chain uses TRBV19 and TRBJ1-2, with 9 bases matching TRBD1. CDR3 protein: CASSIVGQGSYGYTF. The CDR3 coding sequence is TGTGCCAGTAGTATTGTCGGACAGGGGTCCTATGGCTACACCTTC.